This passage covers 14 T cell receptor beta chains from one sample sequenced in a study of T cells in women clearing cervical HPV infection. Generated by immunoSEQ multiplex PCR, the TCRdb table keeps only in-frame clones and is missing some. The table lists tens of thousands of clones. Source material: blood buffy coat. The receptor source for this set is a woman between 18 and 70 years old with a cervical HPV16 infection that either progressed to CIN3+ or cleared (not recorded which).

Regarding this clone: The read halts 3 residues ahead of the CDR3 end, with the missing end drawn from the germline J gene. The chain links TRBV6-4 to TRBJ2-2, with D unresolved. Trimming removed 6 bases at V and 3 bases at J, with 8 bases between. The CDR3 totals 13 residues. Germline V CDR1 and CDR2: MRHNA, SNTAGT. The CDR3 loop is CASRPRDTGELFF. CDR3 DNA, as far as it was read: TGTGCCAGCAGGCCACGGGACACCGGGGAG.

Concerning this clone itself: From the germline J gene comes the end of the CDR3, since the read stops 3 residues before it. The chain is built from TRBV10-3 and TRBJ1-1, with D tentatively TRBD1 (6 bases). From germline, CDR1 is ENHRY and CDR2 SYGVKD. The CDR3 runs to 13 residues. The ends were cut back, 4 bases at V and 1 base at J, with 7 bases in the middle. CDR3 residues: CAISGTENTEAFF. Incomplete CDR3 DNA: TGTGCCATCAGTGGGACAGAGAACACTGAA.

To note about this clone: Read sequence stops 3 residues before the CDR3 end, and the germline J gene provides the missing end. The chain has TRBV11-2 and TRBJ1-2; 7 positions match TRBD1. V dropped 5 bases and J dropped 3; count of bases not matched to a gene: 3. There are 13 residues in the CDR3. Germline values: CDR1 SGHAT, CDR2 FQNNGV. The CDR3 sequence: CASSGGQYYGYTF. CDR3 bases read: TGTGCCAGCAGCGGGGGACAGTACTATGGC.

Of note for this clone: The sequence runs out 3 residues before the end of the CDR3; the remainder is reconstructed from the germline J gene. The rearrangement uses TRBV20-1 and TRBJ2-7; 10 bases match TRBD1. The CDR3 is 17 amino acids. Unmatched junction bases numbered 13, after V lost 0 bases and J lost 5 bases. CDR1 is DFQATT and CDR2 is SNEGSKA in the germline V gene (reference sequence). Incomplete CDR3 DNA: TGCAGTGCTAGAGAAAAAGACAGGGGGCACTATCCCCACGAG. This translates into CSAREKDRGHYPHE. The complete CDR3 protein is CSAREKDRGHYPHEQYF.

A remark on this clone: The read halts 3 residues ahead of the CDR3 end, with the missing end drawn from the germline J gene. The genes are TRBV5-1 and TRBJ2-1, with D tentatively TRBD1 (6 bases). CDR3 length: 17 residues. Germline V lookup: CDR1 SGHRS, CDR2 YFSETQ. Trimming stripped 0 bases from V and 4 bases from J, with 17 bases between. CDR3 bases read: TGCGCCAGCAGCTTGGTGCGGTTTTGGACAGTATACAATGAG. This encodes CASSLVRFWTVYNE. The entire CDR3 reads CASSLVRFWTVYNEQFF.

Notes on this clone: The read terminates 3 residues ahead of where the CDR3 ends, so the germline J gene completes it. V is TRBV5-1 and J is TRBJ2-3; 13 bases map to TRBD2. J was trimmed by 5 bases and V by 4 bases; bases with no gene match: 4. The CDR3 is made up of 15 amino acids. The germline V gene has CDR1 SGHRS and CDR2 YFSETQ. The CDR3 is CASSPGLAGRDTQYF. The sequenced part of the CDR3 DNA is TGCGCCAGCAGCCCGGGACTAGCGGGGAGAGATACG.

Concerning this clone itself: The sequenced fragment ends 3 residues before the CDR3 boundary, so the rest is inferred from the germline J gene. The chain is built from TRBV7-9 and TRBJ1-2, with D possibly being TRBD1 (6 bases). Per germline, CDR1 SEHNR and CDR2 FQNEAQ (reference sequence). The CDR3 spans 14 residues. Trimming stripped 4 bases from V and 7 bases from J, with 16 bases between. CDR3 in amino acids: CASSWETGPFGYTF. Partial CDR3 DNA: TGTGCCAGCAGCTGGGAGACAGGCCCCTTTGGC.

This CDR3 reads CASGTLPGGANTGELFF. The sequenced part of the CDR3 DNA is TGTGCTAGTGGAACCCTCCCCGGGGGAGCGAACACCGGGGAG. The V call is TRBV12-5, the J call TRBJ2-2, with D possibly being TRBD2 (6 bases). The read gets to within 3 residues of the CDR3 end, and the germline J gene fills in the rest. Germline V gives CDR1 LGHNT, CDR2 FRNRAP. This CDR3 is 17 amino acids long. V lost 6 bases and J 0 bases, leaving 17 bases between the germline ends.

Note on this clone: The CDR3 goes on 3 residues after the read ends, and that part is filled in from the germline J gene. The chain joins TRBV5-5 to TRBJ1-4; D is unresolved. Germline CDR1 and CDR2: SGHKS and YYEKEE (reference sequence). There are 11 residues in the CDR3. The CDR3 region is CASSPRLELFF. CDR3 DNA (partial): TGTGCCAGCAGCCCTCGACTAGAA.

Concerning this clone: The read falls 3 residues short of the CDR3 end, and the missing part is taken from the germline J gene. The chain recombines TRBV7-9 with TRBJ2-5; the D is unclear. This CDR3 is 14 amino acids long. CDR1 and CDR2 (germline): SEHNR, FQNEAQ (reference sequence). V dropped 3 bases and J dropped 1 base, with 9 bases sitting between them. Incomplete CDR3 DNA: TGTGCCAGCAGCTTGGGCTATATCCAAGAGACC. Its protein product is CASSLGYIQET. The whole CDR3 region reads CASSLGYIQETQYF.

A remark on this clone: From the germline J gene comes the end of the CDR3, since the read stops 3 residues before it. The chain recombines TRBV11-2 with TRBJ1-4; D might be TRBD1 (5 bases). The CDR3 consists of 15 residues. V was trimmed by 4 bases and J by 8 bases, leaving 17 bases between them. Looked up from germline, CDR1 is SGHAT and CDR2 is FQNNGV. CDR3 DNA, as far as it was read: TGTGCCAGCAGCTCCCGAAACCGGGGGGACGAAAAA. Encoded protein: CASSSRNRGDEK. The entire CDR3 protein is CASSSRNRGDEKLFF. Based on the CDR3 plus reference TRBV11-2 and TRBJ1-4, the full variable domain is EAGVAQSPRYKIIEKRQSVAFWCNPISGHATLYWYQQILGQGPKLLIQFQNNGVVDDSQLPKDRFSAERLKGVDSTLKIQPAKLEDSAVYLCASSSRNRGDEKLFFGSGTQLSVL.

On this clone itself: The CDR3 end is not reached by the read, which stops 3 residues before it; the germline J gene fills it in. The chain recombines TRBV18 with TRBJ1-5; D not resolved. Germline CDR1 and CDR2: KGHSH and LQKENI. The CDR3 is 13 amino acids. V was clipped by 3 bases and J by 2 bases, with 5 bases between them. CDR3 sequence reads: CASSPSGNQPQHF. The part of the CDR3 DNA that was read is TGTGCCAGCTCACCGAGCGGCAATCAGCCC.

A word on this clone: The read ends 3 residues early relative to the CDR3; the germline J gene fills the gap. The J gene is TRBJ1-1, the V gene TRBV30, with D possibly being TRBD1 (5 bases). The germline V and J ends were trimmed by 2 bases and 4 bases, with 11 bases remaining between them. The CDR3 spans 13 residues. CDR1 is GTSNPN and CDR2 is SVGIG in the germline V gene (reference sequence). The CDR3 is CAWSPKRGTEAFF. CDR3 DNA (partial): TGTGCCTGGAGTCCGAAAAGGGGCACTGAA.

A word on this clone: The read terminates 3 residues ahead of where the CDR3 ends, so the germline J gene completes it. This chain joins TRBV2 and TRBJ2-3; possibly TRBD2 for D (6 bases). V was clipped by 3 bases and J by 0 bases, with 19 bases between them. The length of the CDR3 is 18 residues. Germline V gene sequence: CDR1 SNHLY, CDR2 FYNNEI. The CDR3 DNA, read in part, is TGTGCCAGCAGTGATCCCCCTGTTGTACTAGCTAGCACAGATACG. It specifies CASSDPPVVLASTDT. The full CDR3 protein reads CASSDPPVVLASTDTQYF.